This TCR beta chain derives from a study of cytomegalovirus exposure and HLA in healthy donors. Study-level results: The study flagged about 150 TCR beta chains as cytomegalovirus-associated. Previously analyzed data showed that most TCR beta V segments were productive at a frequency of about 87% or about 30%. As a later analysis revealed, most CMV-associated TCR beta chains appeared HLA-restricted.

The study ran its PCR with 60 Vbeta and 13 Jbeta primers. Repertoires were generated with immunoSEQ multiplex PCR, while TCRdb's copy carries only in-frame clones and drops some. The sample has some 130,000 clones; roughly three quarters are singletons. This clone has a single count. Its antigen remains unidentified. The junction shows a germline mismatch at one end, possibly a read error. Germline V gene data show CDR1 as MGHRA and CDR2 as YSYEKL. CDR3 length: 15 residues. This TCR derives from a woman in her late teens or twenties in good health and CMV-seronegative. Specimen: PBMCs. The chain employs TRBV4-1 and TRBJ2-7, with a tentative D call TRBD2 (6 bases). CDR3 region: CAGSLLPGLLYEQYF. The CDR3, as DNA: TGCGCCGGCAGCCTCCTCCCGGGACTTCTTTACGAGCAGTACTTC.